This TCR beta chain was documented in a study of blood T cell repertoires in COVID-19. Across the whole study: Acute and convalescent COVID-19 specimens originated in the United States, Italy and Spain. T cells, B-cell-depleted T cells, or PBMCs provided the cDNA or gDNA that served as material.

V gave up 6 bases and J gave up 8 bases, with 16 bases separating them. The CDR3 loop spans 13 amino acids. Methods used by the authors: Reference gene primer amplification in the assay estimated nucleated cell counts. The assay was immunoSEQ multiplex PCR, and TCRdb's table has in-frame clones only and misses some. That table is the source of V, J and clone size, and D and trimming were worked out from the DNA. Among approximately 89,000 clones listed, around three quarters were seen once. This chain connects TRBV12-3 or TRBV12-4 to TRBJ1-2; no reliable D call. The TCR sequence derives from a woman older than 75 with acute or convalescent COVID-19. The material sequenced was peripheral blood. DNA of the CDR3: TGTGCCAGCAGCCTCTGGAGGGTTTTGGGCTACACCTTC. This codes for CASSLWRVLGYTF.